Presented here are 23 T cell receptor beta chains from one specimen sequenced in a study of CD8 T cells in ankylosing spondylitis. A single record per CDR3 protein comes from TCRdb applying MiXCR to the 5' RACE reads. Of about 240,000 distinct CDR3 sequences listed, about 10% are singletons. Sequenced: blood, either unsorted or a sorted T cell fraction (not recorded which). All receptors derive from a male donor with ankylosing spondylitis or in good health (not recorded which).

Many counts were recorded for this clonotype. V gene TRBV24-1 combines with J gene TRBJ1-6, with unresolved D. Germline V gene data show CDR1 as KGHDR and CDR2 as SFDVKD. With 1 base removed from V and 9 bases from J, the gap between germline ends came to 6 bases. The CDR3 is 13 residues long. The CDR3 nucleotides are TGTGCCACCAGTGATTTTGACGGTTCACCCCTCCACTTT. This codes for CATSDFDGSPLHF.

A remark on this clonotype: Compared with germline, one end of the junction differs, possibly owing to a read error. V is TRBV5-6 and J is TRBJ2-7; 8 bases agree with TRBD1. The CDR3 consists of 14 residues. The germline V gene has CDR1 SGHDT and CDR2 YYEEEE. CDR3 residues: CVSSLGTGNYEQYF. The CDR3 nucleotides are TGTGTCAGCAGCTTGGGGACAGGCAACTACGAGCAGTACTTC.

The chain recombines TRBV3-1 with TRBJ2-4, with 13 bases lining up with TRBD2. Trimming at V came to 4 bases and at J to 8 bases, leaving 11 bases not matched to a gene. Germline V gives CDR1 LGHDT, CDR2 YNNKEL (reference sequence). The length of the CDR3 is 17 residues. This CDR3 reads CASSLGTSGIKGDIQYF. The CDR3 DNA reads TGTGCCAGCAGCCTCGGGACTAGCGGGATTAAAGGGGACATTCAGTACTTC.

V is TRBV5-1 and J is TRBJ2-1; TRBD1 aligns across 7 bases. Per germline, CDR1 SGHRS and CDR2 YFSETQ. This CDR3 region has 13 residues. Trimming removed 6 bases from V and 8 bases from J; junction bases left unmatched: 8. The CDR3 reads CASTAGGIDEQFF. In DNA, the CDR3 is TGCGCCAGCACGGCAGGGGGAATCGATGAGCAGTTCTTC.

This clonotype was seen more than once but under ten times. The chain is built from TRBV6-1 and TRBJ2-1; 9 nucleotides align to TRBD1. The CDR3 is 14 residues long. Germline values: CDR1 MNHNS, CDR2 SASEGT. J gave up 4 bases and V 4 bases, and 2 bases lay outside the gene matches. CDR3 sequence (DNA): TGTGCCAGCAGTGGGACAGGGGATTACAATGAGCAGTTCTTC. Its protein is CASSGTGDYNEQFF.

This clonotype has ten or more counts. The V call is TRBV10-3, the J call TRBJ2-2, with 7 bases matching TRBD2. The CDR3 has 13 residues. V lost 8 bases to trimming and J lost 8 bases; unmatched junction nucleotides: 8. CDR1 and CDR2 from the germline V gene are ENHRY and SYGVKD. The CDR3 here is CAIREDVGGELFF. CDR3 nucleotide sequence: TGTGCCATCCGGGAGGACGTGGGGGGGGAGCTGTTTTTT.

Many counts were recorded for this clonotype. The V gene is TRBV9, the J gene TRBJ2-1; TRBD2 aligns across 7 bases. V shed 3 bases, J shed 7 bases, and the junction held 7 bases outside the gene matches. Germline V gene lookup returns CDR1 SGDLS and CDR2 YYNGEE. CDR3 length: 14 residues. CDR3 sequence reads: CASSGRTSKNEQFF. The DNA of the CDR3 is TGTGCCAGCAGCGGACGGACTAGTAAGAATGAGCAGTTCTTC.

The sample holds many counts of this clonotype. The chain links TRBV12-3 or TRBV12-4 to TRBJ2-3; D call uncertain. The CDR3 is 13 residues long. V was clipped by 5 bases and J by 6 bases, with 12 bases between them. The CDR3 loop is CASSPPTVDTQYF. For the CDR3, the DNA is TGTGCCAGCAGTCCTCCAACGGTCGATACGCAGTATTTT.

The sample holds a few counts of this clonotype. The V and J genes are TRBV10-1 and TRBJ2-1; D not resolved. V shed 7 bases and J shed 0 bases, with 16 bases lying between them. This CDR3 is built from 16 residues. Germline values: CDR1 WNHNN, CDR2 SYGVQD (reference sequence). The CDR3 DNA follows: TGCGCCAGCAAAGAAGTCATCAAGGGCTCCTACAATGAGCAGTTCTTC. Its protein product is CASKEVIKGSYNEQFF.

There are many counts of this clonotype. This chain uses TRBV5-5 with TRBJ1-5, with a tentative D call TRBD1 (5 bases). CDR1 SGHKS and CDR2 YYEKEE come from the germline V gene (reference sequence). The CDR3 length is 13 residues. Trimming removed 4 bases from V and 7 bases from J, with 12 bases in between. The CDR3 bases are TGTGCCAGCAGCCTAGCAGGGAAACAGCCCCAGCATTTT. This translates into CASSLAGKQPQHF.

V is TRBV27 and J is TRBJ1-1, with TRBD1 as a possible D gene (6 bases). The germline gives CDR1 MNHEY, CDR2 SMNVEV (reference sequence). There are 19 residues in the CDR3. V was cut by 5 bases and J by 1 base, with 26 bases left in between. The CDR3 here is CASSPKRDTLLGTNTEAFF. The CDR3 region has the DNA TGTGCCAGCAGTCCCAAACGGGACACTCTTTTAGGGACGAACACTGAAGCTTTCTTT.

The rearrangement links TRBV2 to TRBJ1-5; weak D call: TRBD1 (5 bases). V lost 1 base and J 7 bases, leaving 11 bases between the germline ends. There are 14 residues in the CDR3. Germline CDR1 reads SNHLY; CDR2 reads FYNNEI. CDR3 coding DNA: TGTGCCAGCAGTGAAGTGGCAGGGTACCAGCCCCAGCATTTT. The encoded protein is CASSEVAGYQPQHF.

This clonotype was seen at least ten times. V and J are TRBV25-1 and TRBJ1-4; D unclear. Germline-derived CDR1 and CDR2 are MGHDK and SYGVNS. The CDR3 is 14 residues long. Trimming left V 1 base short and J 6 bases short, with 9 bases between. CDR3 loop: CASSESRRDEKLFF. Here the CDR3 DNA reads TGTGCCAGCAGTGAATCAAGGCGCGATGAAAAACTGTTTTTT.

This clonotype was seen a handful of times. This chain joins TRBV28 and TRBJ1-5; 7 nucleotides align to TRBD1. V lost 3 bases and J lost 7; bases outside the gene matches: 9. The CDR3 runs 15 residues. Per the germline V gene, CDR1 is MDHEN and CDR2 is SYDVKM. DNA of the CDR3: TGTGCCAGCAGTTTCACAGGGGCGCGATTACAGCCCCAGCATTTT. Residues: CASSFTGARLQPQHF.

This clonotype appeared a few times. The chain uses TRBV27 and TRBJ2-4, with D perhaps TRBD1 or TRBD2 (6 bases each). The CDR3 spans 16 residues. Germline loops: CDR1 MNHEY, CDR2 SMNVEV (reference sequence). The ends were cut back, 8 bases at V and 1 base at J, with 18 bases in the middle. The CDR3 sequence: CASPRPGARAKNIQYF. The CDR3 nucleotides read TGTGCCAGCCCTAGACCGGGGGCGCGGGCCAAAAACATTCAGTACTTC.

The CDR3 DNA is TGTGCCAGCAGCCCTTATAATTCCTACGAGCAGTACTTC. It specifies CASSPYNSYEQYF. The chain combines TRBV7-3 with TRBJ2-7; unclear D gene. V was shortened by 5 bases and J by 1 base, with 9 bases between the two germline ends. The germline gives CDR1 SGHTA, CDR2 FQGTGA. The CDR3 is 13 amino acids.

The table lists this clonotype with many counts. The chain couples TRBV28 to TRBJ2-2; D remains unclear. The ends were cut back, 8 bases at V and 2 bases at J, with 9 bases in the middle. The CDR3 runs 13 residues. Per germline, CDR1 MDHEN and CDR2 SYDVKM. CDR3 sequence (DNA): TGTGCCAGCGAAGGTACCAACACCGGGGAGCTGTTTTTT. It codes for CASEGTNTGELFF.

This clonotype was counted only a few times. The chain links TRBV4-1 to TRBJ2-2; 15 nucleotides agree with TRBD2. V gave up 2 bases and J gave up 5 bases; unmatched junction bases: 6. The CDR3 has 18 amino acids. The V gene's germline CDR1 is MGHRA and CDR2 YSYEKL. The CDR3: CASSQRTSGRGRTGELFF. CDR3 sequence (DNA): TGCGCCAGCAGCCAAAGGACTAGCGGGAGGGGAAGGACCGGGGAGCTGTTTTTT.

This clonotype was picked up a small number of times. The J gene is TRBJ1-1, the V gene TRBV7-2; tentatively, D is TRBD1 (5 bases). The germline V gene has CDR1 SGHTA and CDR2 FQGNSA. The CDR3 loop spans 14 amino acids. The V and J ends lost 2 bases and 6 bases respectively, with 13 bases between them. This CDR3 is CASSLWAGLAEAFF. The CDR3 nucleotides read TGTGCCAGCAGCTTATGGGCAGGGCTCGCTGAAGCTTTCTTT.

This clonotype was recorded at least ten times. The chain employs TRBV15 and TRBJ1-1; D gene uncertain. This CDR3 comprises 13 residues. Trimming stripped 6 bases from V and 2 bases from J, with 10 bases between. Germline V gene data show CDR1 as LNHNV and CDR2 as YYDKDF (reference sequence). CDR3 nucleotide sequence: TGTGCCACCAGTGGGCCCGCAAACACTGAAGCTTTCTTT. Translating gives CATSGPANTEAFF.

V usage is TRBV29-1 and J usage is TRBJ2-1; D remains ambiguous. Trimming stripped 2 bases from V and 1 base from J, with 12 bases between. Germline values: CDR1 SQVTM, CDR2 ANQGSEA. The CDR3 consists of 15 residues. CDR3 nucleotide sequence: TGCAGCGTTGAAAGAACACCAGAATCCTACAATGAGCAGTTCTTC. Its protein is CSVERTPESYNEQFF.

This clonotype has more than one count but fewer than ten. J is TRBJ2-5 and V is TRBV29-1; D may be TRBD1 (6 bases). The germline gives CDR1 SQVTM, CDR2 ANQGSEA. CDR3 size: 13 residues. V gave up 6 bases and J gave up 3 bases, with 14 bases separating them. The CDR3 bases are TGCAGCGTGCAAGTATCAGGGGAAGAGACCCAGTACTTC. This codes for CSVQVSGEETQYF.

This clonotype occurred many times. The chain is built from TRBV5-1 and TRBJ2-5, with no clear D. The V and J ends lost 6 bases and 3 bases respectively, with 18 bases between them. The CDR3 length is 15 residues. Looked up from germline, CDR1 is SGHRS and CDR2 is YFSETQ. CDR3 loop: CASTPGPREEETQYF. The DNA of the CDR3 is TGCGCCAGCACACCCGGCCCACGTGAGGAAGAGACCCAGTACTTC.